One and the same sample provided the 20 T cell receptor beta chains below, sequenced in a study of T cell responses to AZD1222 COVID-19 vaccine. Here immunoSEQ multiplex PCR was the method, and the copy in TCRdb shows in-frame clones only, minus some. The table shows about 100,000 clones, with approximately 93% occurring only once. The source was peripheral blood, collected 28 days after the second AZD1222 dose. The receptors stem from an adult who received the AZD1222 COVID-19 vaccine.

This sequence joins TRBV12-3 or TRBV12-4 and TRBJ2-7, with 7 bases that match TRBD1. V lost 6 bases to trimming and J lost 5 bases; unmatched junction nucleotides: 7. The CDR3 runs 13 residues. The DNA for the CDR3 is TGTGCCAGCAGCCACGGACAGGTGAACGAGCAGTACTTC. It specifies CASSHGQVNEQYF.

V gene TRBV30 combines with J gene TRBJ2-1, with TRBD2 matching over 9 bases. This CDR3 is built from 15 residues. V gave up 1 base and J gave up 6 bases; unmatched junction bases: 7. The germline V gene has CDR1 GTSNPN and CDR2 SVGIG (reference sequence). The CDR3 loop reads CAWSEVAGALNEQFF. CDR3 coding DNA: TGTGCCTGGAGTGAGGTAGCGGGGGCCCTCAATGAGCAGTTCTTC. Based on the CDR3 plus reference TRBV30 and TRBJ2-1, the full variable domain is SQTIHQWPATLVQPVGSPLSLECTVEGTSNPNLYWYRQAAGRGLQLLFYSVGIGQISSEVPQNLSASRPQDRQFILSSKKLLLSDSGFYLCAWSEVAGALNEQFFGPGTRLTVL.

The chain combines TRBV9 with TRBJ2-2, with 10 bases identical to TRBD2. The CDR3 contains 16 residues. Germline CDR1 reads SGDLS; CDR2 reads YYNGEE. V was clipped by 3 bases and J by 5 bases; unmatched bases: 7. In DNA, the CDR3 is TGTGCCAGCAGCGGAGTCGTAGCGGGGGGAACCGGGGAGCTGTTTTTT. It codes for CASSGVVAGGTGELFF.

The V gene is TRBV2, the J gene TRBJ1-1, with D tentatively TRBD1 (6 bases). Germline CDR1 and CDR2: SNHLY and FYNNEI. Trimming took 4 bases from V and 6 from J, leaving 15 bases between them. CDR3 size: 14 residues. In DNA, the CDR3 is TGTGCCAGCAGTGTACTTATACAGGGCCCTGAAGCTTTCTTT. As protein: CASSVLIQGPEAFF. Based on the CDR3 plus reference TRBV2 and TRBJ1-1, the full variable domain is EPEVTQTPSHQVTQMGQEVILRCVPISNHLYFYWYRQILGQKVEFLVSFYNNEISEKSEIFDDQFSVERPDGSNFTLKIRSTKLEDSAMYFCASSVLIQGPEAFFGQGTRLTVV.

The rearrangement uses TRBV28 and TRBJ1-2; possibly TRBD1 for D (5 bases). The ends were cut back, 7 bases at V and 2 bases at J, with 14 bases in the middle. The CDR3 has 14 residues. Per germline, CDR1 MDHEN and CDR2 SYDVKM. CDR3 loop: CASTSVRENYGYTF. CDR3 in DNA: TGTGCCAGCACGAGTGTCAGGGAAAACTATGGCTACACCTTC.

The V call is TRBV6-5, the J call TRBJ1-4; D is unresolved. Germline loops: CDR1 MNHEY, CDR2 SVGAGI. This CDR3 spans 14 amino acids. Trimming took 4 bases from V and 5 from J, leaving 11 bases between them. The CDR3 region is CASSLPGRNEKLFF. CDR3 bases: TGTGCCAGCAGTTTACCTGGCCGAAATGAAAAACTGTTTTTT.

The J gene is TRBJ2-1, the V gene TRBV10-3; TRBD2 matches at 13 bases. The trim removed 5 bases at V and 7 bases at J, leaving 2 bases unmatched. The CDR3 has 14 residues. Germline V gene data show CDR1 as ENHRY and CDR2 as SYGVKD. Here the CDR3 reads CAISSGLAGNEQFF. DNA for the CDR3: TGTGCCATCAGTTCGGGACTAGCGGGGAATGAGCAGTTCTTC.

In DNA form, the CDR3 reads TGTGCCAGCAGCTACGGACTAGTTCACAATGAGCAGTTCTTC. This sequence encodes CASSYGLVHNEQFF. The chain uses TRBV11-2 and TRBJ2-1, with 7 bases aligning to TRBD2. V shed 4 bases, J shed 5 bases, and the junction held 5 bases outside the gene matches. CDR3 length equals 14 residues. Germline V gives CDR1 SGHAT, CDR2 FQNNGV.

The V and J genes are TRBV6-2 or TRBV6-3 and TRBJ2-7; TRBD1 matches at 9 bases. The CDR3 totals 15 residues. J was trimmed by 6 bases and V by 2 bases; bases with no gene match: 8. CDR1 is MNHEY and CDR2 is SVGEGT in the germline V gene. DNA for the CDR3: TGTGCCAGCAGTTACGGGGGGACAGGGACTGGCGAGCAGTACTTC. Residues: CASSYGGTGTGEQYF.

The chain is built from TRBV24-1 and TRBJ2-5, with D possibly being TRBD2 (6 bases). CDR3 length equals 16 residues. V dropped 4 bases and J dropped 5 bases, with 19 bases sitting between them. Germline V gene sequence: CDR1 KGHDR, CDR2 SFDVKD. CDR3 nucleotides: TGTGCCACCAGTGACCTCAGCGATCCGGAGGGGGAGACCCAGTACTTC. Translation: CATSDLSDPEGETQYF.

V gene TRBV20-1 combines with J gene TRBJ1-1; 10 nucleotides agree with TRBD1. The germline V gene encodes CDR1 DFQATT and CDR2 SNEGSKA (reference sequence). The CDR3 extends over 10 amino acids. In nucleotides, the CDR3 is TGCGGACAGGGGGGCACTGAAGCTTTCTTT. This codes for CGQGGTEAFF.

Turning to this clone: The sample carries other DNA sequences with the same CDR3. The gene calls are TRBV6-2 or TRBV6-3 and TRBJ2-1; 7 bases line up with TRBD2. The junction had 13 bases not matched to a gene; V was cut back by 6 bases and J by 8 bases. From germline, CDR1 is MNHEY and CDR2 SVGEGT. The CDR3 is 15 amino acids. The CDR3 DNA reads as TGTGCCAGCAGCCAAAACCGACTAGCACCCCATGAGCAGTTCTTC. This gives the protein CASSQNRLAPHEQFF.

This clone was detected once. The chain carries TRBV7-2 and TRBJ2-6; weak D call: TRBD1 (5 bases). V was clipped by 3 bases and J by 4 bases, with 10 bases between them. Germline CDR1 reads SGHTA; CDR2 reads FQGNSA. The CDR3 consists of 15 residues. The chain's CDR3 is CASSFQTGGANVLTF. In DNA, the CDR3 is TGTGCCAGCAGCTTTCAAACAGGAGGGGCCAACGTCCTGACTTTC.

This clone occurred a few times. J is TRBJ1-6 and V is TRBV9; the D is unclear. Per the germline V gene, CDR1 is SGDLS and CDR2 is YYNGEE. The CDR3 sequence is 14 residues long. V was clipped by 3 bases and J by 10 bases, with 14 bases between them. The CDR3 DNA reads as TGTGCCAGCAGCGCCGGTTTTGGGGTATCACCCCTCCACTTT. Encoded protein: CASSAGFGVSPLHF. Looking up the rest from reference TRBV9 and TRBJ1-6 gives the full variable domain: DSGVTQTPKHLITATGQRVTLRCSPRSGDLSVYWYQQSLDQGLQFLIQYYNGEERAKGNILERFSAQQFPDLHSELNLSSLELGDSALYFCASSAGFGVSPLHFGNGTRLTVT.

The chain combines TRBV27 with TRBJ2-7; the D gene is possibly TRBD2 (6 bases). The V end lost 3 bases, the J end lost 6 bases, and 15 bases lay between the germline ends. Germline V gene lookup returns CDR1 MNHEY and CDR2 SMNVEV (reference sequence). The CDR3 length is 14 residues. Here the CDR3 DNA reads TGTGCCAGCAGTTTTCTCGGAGGGGCCCCCGAGCAGTACTTC. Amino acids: CASSFLGGAPEQYF.

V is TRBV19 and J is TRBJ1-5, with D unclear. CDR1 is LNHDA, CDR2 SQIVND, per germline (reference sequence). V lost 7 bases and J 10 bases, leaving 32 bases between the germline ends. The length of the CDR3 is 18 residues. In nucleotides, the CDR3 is TGTGCCAGTACCGCTGGGCGTGTCAGAGCTTGGGTGGATCGACCCCAGCATTTT. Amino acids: CASTAGRVRAWVDRPQHF.

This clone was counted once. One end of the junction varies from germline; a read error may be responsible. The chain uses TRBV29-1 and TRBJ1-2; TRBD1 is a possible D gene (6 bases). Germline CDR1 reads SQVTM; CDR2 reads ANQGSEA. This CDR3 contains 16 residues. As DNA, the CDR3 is TGCAGCGTGGAAGGATGGGACATCCGGGGAGAAAATGGCTACACCTTC. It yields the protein CSVEGWDIRGENGYTF.

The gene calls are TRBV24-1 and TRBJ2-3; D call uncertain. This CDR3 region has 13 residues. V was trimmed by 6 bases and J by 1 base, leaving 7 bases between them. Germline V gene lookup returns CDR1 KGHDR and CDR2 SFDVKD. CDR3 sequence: CATSTPGTDTQYF. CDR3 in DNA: TGTGCCACCAGTACACCTGGCACAGATACGCAGTATTTT.

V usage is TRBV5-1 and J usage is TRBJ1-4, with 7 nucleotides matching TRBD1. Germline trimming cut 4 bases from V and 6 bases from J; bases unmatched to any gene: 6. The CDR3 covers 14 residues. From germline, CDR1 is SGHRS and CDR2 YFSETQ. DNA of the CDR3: TGCGCCAGCAGCGCGACAGGGTCTGATGAAAAACTGTTTTTT. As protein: CASSATGSDEKLFF.

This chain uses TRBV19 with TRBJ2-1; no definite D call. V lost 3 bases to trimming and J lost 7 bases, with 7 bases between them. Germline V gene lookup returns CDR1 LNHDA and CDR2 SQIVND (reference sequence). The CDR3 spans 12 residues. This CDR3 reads CASSILGNEQFF. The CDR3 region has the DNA TGTGCCAGTAGTATTTTGGGGAATGAGCAGTTCTTC.